A selection of T cell receptor beta chains follows, all from one sample in a study of CXCR3-negative and CXCR3-positive naive CD8 T cells. TCRdb re-called the 5' RACE reads; every CDR3 protein appears as one record, without DNA. This sample's table reports under 65,000 distinct CDR3 sequences. The specimen was memory CD8+ T cells from blood. The receptor set was obtained from a human donor in good health. Some clones in this sample may be carry-over from other donors' samples. Each CDR3 is given with its conserved first and last residue. Each record gives: clone size, J gene, V gene, CDR3 protein. Clone size, where shown, is once, few, many, or a class for clones that have expanded.

size: NA; J: TRBJ2-7; V: TRBV5-1; CDR3: CASSHSLAAVPYEQYF
size: NA; J: TRBJ2-1; V: TRBV20-1; CDR3: CSAPSGRADLNEQFF
size: NA; J: TRBJ1-1; V: TRBV7-9; CDR3: CASSFGQVGEAFF
size: NA; J: TRBJ1-4; V: TRBV4-3; CDR3: CASSQGRGEGEKLFF
size: NA; J: TRBJ1-6; V: TRBV20-1; CDR3: CSARESSPLHF
size: NA; J: TRBJ2-7; V: TRBV11-2; CDR3: CASSLVGGYEQYF
size: NA; J: TRBJ2-3; V: TRBV29-1; CDR3: CSVPGPADTQYF
size: NA; J: TRBJ2-1; V: TRBV3-1; CDR3: CASSQSVAGLMTGIDEQFF
size: NA; J: TRBJ2-7; V: TRBV7-9; CDR3: CASSSGPGGQYF
size: NA; J: TRBJ1-1; V: TRBV5-6; CDR3: CASSELYRENTEAFF
size: NA; J: TRBJ2-2; V: TRBV2; CDR3: CASSGGGPVAGELFF
size: NA; J: TRBJ1-5; V: TRBV28; CDR3: CASSRQGGVGNQPQHF
size: NA; J: TRBJ1-1; V: TRBV29-1; CDR3: CSGDGMNTEAFF
size: NA; J: TRBJ2-1; V: TRBV6-2/TRBV6-3; CDR3: CASRLTDSGTFYNEQFF
size: NA; J: TRBJ2-5; V: TRBV14; CDR3: CASSQVLFQETQYF
size: NA; J: TRBJ2-1; V: TRBV7-9; CDR3: CASSFVVDEQFF
size: NA; J: TRBJ2-2; V: TRBV10-3; CDR3: CAIGDSNTGELFF
size: NA; J: TRBJ2-3; V: TRBV29-1; CDR3: CSVVGGYGTDTQYF
size: NA; J: TRBJ2-7; V: TRBV20-1; CDR3: CSARLAGSYEQYF
size: medium-sized; J: TRBJ1-1; V: TRBV7-9; CDR3: CASSSGTDHNTEAFF
size: NA; J: TRBJ1-1; V: TRBV12-3/TRBV12-4; CDR3: CASSLVPGTEAFF
size: NA; J: TRBJ2-3; V: TRBV6-2/TRBV6-3; CDR3: CASSLTPGLGTDTQYF
size: NA; J: TRBJ2-1; V: TRBV27; CDR3: CASSPGLYNEQFF
size: NA; J: TRBJ2-1; V: TRBV29-1; CDR3: CSVPTGGLHEQFF
size: NA; J: TRBJ2-4; V: TRBV12-3/TRBV12-4; CDR3: CASSPQGDVIQYF
size: NA; J: TRBJ2-7; V: TRBV20-1; CDR3: CSARDQGTDYEQYF
size: NA; J: TRBJ2-7; V: TRBV11-2; CDR3: CASSLDRQGYEQYF
size: NA; J: TRBJ2-2; V: TRBV3-1; CDR3: CASSQDQEQGPNTGELFF
size: NA; J: TRBJ2-7; V: TRBV6-2/TRBV6-3; CDR3: CASNIWGTDFYEQYF
size: NA; J: TRBJ1-2; V: TRBV29-1; CDR3: CSVEVGDRVGYTF
size: NA; J: TRBJ1-2; V: TRBV7-3; CDR3: CASSLLDRGGYTF
size: NA; J: TRBJ2-5; V: TRBV7-2; CDR3: CASSPSKAGGLQETQYF
size: NA; J: TRBJ1-3; V: TRBV12-3/TRBV12-4; CDR3: CAGGIGNTIYF
size: NA; J: TRBJ2-3; V: TRBV27; CDR3: CASSLGSTDTQYF
size: NA; J: TRBJ2-1; V: TRBV13; CDR3: CASSADPGLEQFF
size: NA; J: TRBJ2-2; V: TRBV7-8; CDR3: CASSWTVNTGELFF
size: NA; J: TRBJ2-1; V: TRBV4-3; CDR3: CASSQGESFSYNEQFF
size: NA; J: TRBJ1-6; V: TRBV20-1; CDR3: CSARSTGVENSPLHF
size: NA; J: TRBJ2-1; V: TRBV6-5; CDR3: CASSLRGPSATVNEQFF
size: medium-sized; J: TRBJ1-2; V: TRBV7-2; CDR3: CASSGTGVINGYTF
size: NA; J: TRBJ2-7; V: TRBV11-3; CDR3: CASSLSAGGPYEQYF
size: NA; J: TRBJ2-5; V: TRBV28; CDR3: CASSTMDRGETQYF
size: NA; J: TRBJ2-1; V: TRBV5-1; CDR3: CASSPGTSGKNEQFF
size: NA; J: TRBJ1-1; V: TRBV5-1; CDR3: CASSMEGGHTEAFF
size: NA; J: TRBJ2-7; V: TRBV5-1; CDR3: CASSLATGGFSSYEQYF
size: NA; J: TRBJ2-5; V: TRBV7-9; CDR3: CASSSTVAGQRPLQETQYF
size: NA; J: TRBJ1-5; V: TRBV11-2; CDR3: CASSYHGGNQPQHF
size: NA; J: TRBJ2-5; V: TRBV12-3/TRBV12-4; CDR3: CASQEPGETQYF